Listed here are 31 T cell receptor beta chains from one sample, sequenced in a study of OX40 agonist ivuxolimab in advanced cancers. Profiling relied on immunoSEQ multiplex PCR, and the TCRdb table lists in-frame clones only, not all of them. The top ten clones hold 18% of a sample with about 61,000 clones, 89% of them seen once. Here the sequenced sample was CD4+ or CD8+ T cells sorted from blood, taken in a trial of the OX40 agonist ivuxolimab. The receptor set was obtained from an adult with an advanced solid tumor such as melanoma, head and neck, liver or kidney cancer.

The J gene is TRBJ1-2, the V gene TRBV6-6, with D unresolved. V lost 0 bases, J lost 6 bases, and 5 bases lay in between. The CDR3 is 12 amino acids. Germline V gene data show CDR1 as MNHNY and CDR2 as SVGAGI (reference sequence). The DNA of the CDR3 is TGTGCCAGCAGTTACTCTGGGGATGGCTACACCTTC. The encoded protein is CASSYSGDGYTF.

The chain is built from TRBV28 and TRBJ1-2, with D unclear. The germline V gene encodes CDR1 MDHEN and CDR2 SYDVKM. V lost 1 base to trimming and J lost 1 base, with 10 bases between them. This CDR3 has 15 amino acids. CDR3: CASSLLSDYNYGYTF. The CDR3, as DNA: TGTGCCAGCAGTTTATTGTCTGATTATAACTATGGCTACACCTTC.

CDR3 DNA sequence: TGTGCCAGCAGCTTAGGGGAAAAGTACGAGCAGTACTTC. Translating it yields CASSLGEKYEQYF. The chain joins TRBV13 to TRBJ2-7; D unresolved. This CDR3 is built from 13 residues. Per the germline V gene, CDR1 is PRHDT and CDR2 is FYEKMQ (reference sequence). Trimming removed 0 bases from V and 4 bases from J, with 7 bases in between.

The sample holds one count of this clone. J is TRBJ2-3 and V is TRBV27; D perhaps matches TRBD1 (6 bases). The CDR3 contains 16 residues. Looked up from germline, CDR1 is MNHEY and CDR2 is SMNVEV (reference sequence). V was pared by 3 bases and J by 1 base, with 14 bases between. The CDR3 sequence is CASSFWGPGGTDTQYF. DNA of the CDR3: TGTGCCAGCAGTTTTTGGGGGCCAGGTGGCACAGATACGCAGTATTTT.

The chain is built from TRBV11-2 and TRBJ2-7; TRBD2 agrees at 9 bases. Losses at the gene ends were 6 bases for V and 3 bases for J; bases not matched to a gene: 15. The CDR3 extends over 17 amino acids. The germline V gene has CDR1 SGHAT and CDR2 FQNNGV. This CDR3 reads CASSSTGELAGFYEQYF. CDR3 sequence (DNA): TGTGCCAGCAGTTCAACAGGGGAACTAGCGGGTTTCTACGAGCAGTACTTC.

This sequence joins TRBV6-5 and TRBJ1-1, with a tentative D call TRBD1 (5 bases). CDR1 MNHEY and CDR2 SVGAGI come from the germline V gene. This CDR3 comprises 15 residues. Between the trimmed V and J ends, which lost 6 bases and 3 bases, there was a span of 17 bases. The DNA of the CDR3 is TGTGCCAGCAGCCGGGGCGGCCAAGTCTACACTGAAGCTTTCTTT. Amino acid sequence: CASSRGGQVYTEAFF.

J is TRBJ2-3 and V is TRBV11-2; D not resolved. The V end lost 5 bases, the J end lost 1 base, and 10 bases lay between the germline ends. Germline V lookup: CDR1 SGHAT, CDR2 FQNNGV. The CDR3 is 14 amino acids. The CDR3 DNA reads TGTGCCAGCAGCCCAAGCCCGGGCACAGATACGCAGTATTTT. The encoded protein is CASSPSPGTDTQYF.

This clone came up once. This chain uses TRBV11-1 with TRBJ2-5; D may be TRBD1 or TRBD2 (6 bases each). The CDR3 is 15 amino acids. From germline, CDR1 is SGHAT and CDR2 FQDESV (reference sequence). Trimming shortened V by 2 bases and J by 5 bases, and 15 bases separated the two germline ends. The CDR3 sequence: CASSLRSGGEETQYF. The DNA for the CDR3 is TGTGCCAGCAGCTTACGATCCGGGGGCGAGGAGACCCAGTACTTC.

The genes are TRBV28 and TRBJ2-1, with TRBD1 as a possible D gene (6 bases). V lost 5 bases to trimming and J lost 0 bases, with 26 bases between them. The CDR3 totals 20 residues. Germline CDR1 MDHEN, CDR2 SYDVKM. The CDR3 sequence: CASSPLGGITLKGSYNEQFF. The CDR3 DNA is TGTGCCAGCAGTCCCCTAGGGGGAATCACCCTTAAGGGCTCCTACAATGAGCAGTTCTTC.

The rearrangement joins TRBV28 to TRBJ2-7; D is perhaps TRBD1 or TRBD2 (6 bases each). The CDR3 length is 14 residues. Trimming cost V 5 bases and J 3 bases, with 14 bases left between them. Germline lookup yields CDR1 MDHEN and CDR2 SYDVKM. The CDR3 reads CASSPRGGLYEQYF. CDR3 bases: TGTGCCAGCAGTCCCAGAGGGGGACTCTACGAGCAGTACTTC.

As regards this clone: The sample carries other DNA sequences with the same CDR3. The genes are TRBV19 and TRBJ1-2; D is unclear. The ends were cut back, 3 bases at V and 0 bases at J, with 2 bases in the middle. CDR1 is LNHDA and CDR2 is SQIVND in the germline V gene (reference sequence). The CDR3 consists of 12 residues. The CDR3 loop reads CASSIANYGYTF. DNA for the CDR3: TGTGCCAGTAGTATCGCTAACTATGGCTACACCTTC.

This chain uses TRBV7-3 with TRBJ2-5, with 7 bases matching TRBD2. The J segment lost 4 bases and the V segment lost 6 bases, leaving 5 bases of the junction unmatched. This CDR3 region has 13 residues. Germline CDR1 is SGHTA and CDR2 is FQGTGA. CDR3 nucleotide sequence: TGTGCCAGCAGTCCTAGCGGTGCAGAGACCCAGTACTTC. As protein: CASSPSGAETQYF.

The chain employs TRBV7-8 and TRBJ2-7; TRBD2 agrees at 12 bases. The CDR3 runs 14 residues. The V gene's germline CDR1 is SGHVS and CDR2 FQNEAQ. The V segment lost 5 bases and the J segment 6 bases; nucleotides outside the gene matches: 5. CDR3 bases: TGTGCCAGCAGCCTTCTAGCGGGAGGGCCCGAGCAGTACTTC. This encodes CASSLLAGGPEQYF.

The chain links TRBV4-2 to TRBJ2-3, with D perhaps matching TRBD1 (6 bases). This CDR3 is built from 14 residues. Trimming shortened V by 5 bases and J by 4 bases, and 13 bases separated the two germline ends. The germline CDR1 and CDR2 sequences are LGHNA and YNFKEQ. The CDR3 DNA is TGTGCCAGCAGCGGTAGCCAGGGGTCAGATACGCAGTATTTT. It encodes CASSGSQGSDTQYF.

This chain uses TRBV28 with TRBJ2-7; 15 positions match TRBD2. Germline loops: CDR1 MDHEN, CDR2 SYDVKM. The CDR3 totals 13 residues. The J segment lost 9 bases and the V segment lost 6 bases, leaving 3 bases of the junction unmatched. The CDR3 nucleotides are TGTGCCAGCAGACCGGGACTAGCGGGGGGGCAGTACTTC. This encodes CASRPGLAGGQYF.

CDR3 sequence reads: CASSQDLQFSSYNEQFF. The CDR3 DNA is TGTGCCAGCAGCCAAGATTTACAGTTTAGCTCCTACAATGAGCAGTTCTTC. The chain combines TRBV4-2 with TRBJ2-1, with D hard to call. Germline assignment: CDR1 LGHNA and CDR2 YNFKEQ. Trimming left V 0 bases short and J 0 bases short, with 12 bases between. The CDR3 contains 17 residues.

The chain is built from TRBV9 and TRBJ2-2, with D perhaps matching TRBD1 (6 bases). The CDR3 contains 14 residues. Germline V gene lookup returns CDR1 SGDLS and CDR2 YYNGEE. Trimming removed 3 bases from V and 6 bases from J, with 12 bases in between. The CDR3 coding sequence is TGTGCCAGCAGCGGGCAGGGGAAGGCCGGGGAGCTGTTTTTT. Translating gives CASSGQGKAGELFF.

The CDR3 DNA reads as TGTGCCAGCAGCTTTACCGGGAGCTCCTACGAGCAGTACTTC. Amino acids: CASSFTGSSYEQYF. The chain couples TRBV5-5 to TRBJ2-7; a weak D match, TRBD2 (6 bases). The CDR3 loop spans 14 amino acids. Germline V gene data show CDR1 as SGHKS and CDR2 as YYEKEE (reference sequence). V was trimmed by 2 bases and J by 0 bases, leaving 9 bases between them.

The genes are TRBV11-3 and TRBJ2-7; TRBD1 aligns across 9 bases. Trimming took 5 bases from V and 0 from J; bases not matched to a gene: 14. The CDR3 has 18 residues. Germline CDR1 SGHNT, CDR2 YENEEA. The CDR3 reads CASSPPGTGTKSSYEQYF. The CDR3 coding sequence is TGTGCCAGCAGCCCACCCGGGACAGGGACGAAGAGCTCCTACGAGCAGTACTTC.

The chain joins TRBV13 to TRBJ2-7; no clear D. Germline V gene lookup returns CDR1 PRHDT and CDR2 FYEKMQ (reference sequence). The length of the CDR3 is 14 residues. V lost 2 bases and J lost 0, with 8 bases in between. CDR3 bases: TGTGCCAGCAGCTTACGGTCCAGCTCCTACGAGCAGTACTTC. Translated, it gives CASSLRSSSYEQYF. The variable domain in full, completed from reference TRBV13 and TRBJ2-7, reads AAGVIQSPRHLIKEKRETATLKCYPIPRHDTVYWYQQGPGQDPQFLISFYEKMQSDKGSIPDRFSAQQFSDYHSELNMSSLELGDSALYFCASSLRSSSYEQYFGPGTRLTVT.

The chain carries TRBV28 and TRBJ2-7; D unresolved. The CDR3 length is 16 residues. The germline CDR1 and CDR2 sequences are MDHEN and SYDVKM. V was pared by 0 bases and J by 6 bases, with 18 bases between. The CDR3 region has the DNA TGTGCCAGCAGTTTATGGGTCCGGGCTGGTGGTCCCGAGCAGTACTTC. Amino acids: CASSLWVRAGGPEQYF.

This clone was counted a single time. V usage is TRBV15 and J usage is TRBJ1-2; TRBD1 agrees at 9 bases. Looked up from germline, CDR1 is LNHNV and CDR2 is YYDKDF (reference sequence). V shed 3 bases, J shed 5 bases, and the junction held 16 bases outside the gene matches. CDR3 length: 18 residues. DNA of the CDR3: TGTGCCACCAGCAGCACCGACCCAAAGACAGGGGGGCTTTATGGCTACACCTTC. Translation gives CATSSTDPKTGGLYGYTF.

The CDR3 here is CASSLDAGRETQYF. CDR3 DNA sequence: TGTGCCAGCAGTTTAGATGCGGGCCGGGAGACCCAGTACTTC. The rearrangement joins TRBV27 to TRBJ2-5; weak D call: TRBD2 (5 bases). Trimming took 2 bases from V and 5 from J, leaving 12 bases between them. Germline loops: CDR1 MNHEY, CDR2 SMNVEV (reference sequence). CDR3 size: 14 residues.

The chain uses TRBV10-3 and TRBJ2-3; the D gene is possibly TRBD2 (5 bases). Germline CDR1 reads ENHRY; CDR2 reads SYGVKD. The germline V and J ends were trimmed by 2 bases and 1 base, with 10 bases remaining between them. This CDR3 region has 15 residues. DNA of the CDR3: TGTGCCATCAGTGAGCCTCGCGGGCGCACAGATACGCAGTATTTT. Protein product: CAISEPRGRTDTQYF.

The CDR3 is CASSSEVGGLEKLFF. DNA of the CDR3: TGCGCCAGCAGCTCAGAAGTCGGGGGGCTCGAAAAACTGTTTTTT. The genes are TRBV4-3 and TRBJ1-4; tentative D call: TRBD1 (6 bases). The CDR3 has 15 amino acids. Germline CDR1 LGHNA, CDR2 YSLEER. Trimming removed 5 bases at V and 8 bases at J, with 18 bases between.

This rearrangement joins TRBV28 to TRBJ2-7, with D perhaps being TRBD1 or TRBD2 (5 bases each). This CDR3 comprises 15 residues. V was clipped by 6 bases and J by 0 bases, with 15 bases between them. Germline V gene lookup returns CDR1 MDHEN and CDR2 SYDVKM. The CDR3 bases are TGTGCCAGCAGCCCCTGGGACGTTCTCTCCTACGAGCAGTACTTC. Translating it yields CASSPWDVLSYEQYF.

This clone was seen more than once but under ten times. The CDR3 DNA reads as TGTGCCAGCAGCGCGGGACTCCAGGGCGCCTACAATGAGCAGTTCTTC. It yields the protein CASSAGLQGAYNEQFF. The V call is TRBV2, the J call TRBJ2-1; tentative D call: TRBD2 (6 bases). CDR3 length: 16 amino acids. Deletions cut 6 bases from V and 2 bases from J, with 17 bases between. Germline V gives CDR1 SNHLY, CDR2 FYNNEI. The variable domain in full, completed from reference TRBV2 and TRBJ2-1, reads EPEVTQTPSHQVTQMGQEVILRCVPISNHLYFYWYRQILGQKVEFLVSFYNNEISEKSEIFDDQFSVERPDGSNFTLKIRSTKLEDSAMYFCASSAGLQGAYNEQFFGPGTRLTVL.

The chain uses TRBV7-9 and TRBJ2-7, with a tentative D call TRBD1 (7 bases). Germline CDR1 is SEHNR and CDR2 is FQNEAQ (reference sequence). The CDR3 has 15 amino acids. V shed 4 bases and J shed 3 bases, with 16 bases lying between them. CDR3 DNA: TGTGCCAGCAGCTCGCCCCCAGGGGGGTTCTACGAGCAGTACTTC. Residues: CASSSPPGGFYEQYF.

CDR3 sequence (DNA): TGTGCCAGCACGGTGGTACGGGACAACCCCTACGAGCAGTACTTC. Translation: CASTVVRDNPYEQYF. V usage is TRBV6-5 and J usage is TRBJ2-7; possibly TRBD1 for D (6 bases). With 7 bases removed from V and 2 bases from J, the gap between germline ends came to 18 bases. The CDR3 contains 15 residues. Germline lookup yields CDR1 MNHEY and CDR2 SVGAGI.

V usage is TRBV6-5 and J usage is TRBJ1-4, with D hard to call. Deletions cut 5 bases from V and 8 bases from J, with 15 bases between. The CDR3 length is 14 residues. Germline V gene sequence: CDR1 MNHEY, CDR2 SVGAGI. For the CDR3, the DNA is TGTGCCAGCAGTCACGTGATGGGTGGGGAAAAACTGTTTTTT. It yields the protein CASSHVMGGEKLFF.

CDR3 coding DNA: TGCGCCAGCAGCCAATGGGGCGGGGCAGGGAATTCACCCCTCCACTTT. It codes for CASSQWGGAGNSPLHF. This chain joins TRBV4-3 and TRBJ1-6, with D perhaps TRBD1 (5 bases). The V end was cut by 2 bases, the J end by 7 bases, with 15 bases between. CDR1 is LGHNA and CDR2 is YSLEER in the germline V gene. The CDR3 spans 16 residues.